A selection of T cell receptor beta chains follows, all from one sample in a study of blood T cell repertoires in COVID-19. Data came from immunoSEQ multiplex PCR; TCRdb stores just in-frame clones and leaves some out. Seen here are about 360,000 clones, 88% observed once, and the top ten hold 2% to 2.5%. The sample was PBMCs or T cells enriched from blood (not recorded which). The origin of the receptors is a middle-aged woman with acute COVID-19. Both conserved end residues are part of each CDR3. D genes are given only for firm matches.

D	J	V	DNA	CDR3
-	TRBJ2-5	TRBV10-1	TGCGCCAGCAGTGCGGCAGGAGGAGAGACCCAGTACTTC	CASSAAGGETQYF
TRBD1	TRBJ2-7	TRBV10-2	TGCGCCAGCAAGGGGACCGGGACAGGGACCTACGAGCAGTACTTC	CASKGTGTGTYEQYF
-	TRBJ1-3	TRBV9	TGTGCCAGCAGCGTAGGAAACCCGGGGGTGTCGGGAAACACCATATATTTT	CASSVGNPGVSGNTIYF
TRBD1	TRBJ1-4	TRBV19	TGTGCCAGTAGTGACAGGGCGAAGGAAGAAAAACTGTTTTTT	CASSDRAKEEKLFF
TRBD2	TRBJ2-1	TRBV24-1	TGTGCCACCAGTGATCACACTAGCGGCCTCTACAATGAGCAGTTCTTC	CATSDHTSGLYNEQFF
TRBD1	TRBJ1-4	TRBV9	TGTGCCAGCAGCGTTGGAGGGGGCGCAGGGGAAAAACTGTTTTTT	CASSVGGGAGEKLFF
-	TRBJ1-1	TRBV5-1	TGCGCCAGCAGCTTGGGATCTAACCTTATGAACACTGAAGCTTTCTTT	CASSLGSNLMNTEAFF
TRBD2	TRBJ2-3	TRBV6-2/TRBV6-3	TGTGCCAGCAGTTACTCCTCTAGCGGGGGGTCCACAGATACGCAGTATTTT	CASSYSSSGGSTDTQYF
-	TRBJ1-1	TRBV5-4	TGTGCCAGCAACAAAAGGCAGGGCGACACTGAAGCTTTCTTT	CASNKRQGDTEAFF
-	TRBJ2-7	TRBV6-5	TGTGCCAGCATACGGATTAGGGGTACCAACGAGCAGTACTTC	CASIRIRGTNEQYF
TRBD2	TRBJ2-1	TRBV5-1	TGCGCCAGCAGCTCCCGGACTAGCGGAGGTGGCAATGAGCAGTTCTTC	CASSSRTSGGGNEQFF
-	TRBJ1-5	TRBV19	TGTGCCAGTAGTATAGATCCCGATCAGCCCCAGCATTTT	CASSIDPDQPQHF